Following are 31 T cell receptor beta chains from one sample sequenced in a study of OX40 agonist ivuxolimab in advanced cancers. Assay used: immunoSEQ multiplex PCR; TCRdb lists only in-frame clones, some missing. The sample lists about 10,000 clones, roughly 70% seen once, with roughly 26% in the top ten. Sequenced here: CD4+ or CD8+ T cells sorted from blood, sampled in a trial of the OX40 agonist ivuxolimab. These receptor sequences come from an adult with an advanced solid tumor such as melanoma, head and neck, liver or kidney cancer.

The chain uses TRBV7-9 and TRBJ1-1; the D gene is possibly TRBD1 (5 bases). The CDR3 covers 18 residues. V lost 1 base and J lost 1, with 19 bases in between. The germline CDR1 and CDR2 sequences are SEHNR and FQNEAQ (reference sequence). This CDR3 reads CASSLEVVGGAQNTEAFF. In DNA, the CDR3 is TGTGCCAGCAGCTTAGAGGTGGTTGGAGGGGCCCAGAACACTGAAGCTTTCTTT.

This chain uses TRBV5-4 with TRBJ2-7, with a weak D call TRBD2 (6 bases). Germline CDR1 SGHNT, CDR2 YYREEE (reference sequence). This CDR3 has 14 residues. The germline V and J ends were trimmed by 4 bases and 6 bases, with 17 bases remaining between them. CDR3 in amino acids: CASSPRLEGAEQYF. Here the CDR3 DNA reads TGTGCCAGCAGCCCACGACTAGAAGGGGCCGAGCAGTACTTC.

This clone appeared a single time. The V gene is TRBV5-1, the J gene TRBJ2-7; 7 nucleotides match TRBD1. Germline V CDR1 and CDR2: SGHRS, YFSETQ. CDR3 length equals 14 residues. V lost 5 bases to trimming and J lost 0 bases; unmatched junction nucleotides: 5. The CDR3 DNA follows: TGCGCCAGCAGTCCCGGGACAGCCTCCTACGAGCAGTACTTC. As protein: CASSPGTASYEQYF.

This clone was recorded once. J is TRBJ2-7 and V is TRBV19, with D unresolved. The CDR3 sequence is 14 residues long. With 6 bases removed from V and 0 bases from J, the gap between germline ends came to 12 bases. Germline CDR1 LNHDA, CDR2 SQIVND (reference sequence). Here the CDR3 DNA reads TGTGCCAGTAGCTTGGACGGTTCCTCCTACGAGCAGTACTTC. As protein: CASSLDGSSYEQYF.

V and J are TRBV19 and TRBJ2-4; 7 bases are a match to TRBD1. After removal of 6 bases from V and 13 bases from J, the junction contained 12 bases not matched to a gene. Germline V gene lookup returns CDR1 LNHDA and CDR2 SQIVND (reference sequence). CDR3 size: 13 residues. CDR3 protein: CASSLGSGTEQYF. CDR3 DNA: TGTGCCAGTAGCCTCGGCTCCGGGACAGAACAGTACTTC. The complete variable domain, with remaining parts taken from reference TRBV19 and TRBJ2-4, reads DGGITQSPKYLFRKEGQNVTLSCEQNLNHDAMYWYRQDPGQGLRLIYYSQIVNDFQKGDIAEGYSVSREKKESFPLTVTSAQKNPTAFYLCASSLGSGTEQYFGAGTRLSVL.

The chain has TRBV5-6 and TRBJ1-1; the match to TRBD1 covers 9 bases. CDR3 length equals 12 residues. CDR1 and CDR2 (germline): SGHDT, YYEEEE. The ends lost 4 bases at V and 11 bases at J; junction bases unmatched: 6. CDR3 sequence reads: CASSVGTGRAFF. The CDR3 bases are TGTGCCAGCAGCGTCGGGACAGGGCGGGCTTTCTTT.

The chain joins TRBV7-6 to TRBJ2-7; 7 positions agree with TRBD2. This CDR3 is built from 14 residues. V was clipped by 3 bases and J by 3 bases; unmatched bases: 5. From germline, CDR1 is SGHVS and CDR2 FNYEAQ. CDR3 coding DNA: TGTGCCAGCAGCTTGTGGGAGGGCGGCTACGAGCAGTACTTC. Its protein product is CASSLWEGGYEQYF.

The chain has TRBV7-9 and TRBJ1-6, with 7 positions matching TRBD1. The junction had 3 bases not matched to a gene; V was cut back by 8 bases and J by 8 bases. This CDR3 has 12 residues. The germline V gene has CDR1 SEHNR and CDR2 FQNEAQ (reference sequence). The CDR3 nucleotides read TGTGCCAGCTCACAGGGGTATTCACCCCTCCACTTT. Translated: CASSQGYSPLHF. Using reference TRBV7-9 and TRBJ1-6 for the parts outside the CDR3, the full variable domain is DTGVSQNPRHKITKRGQNVTFRCDPISEHNRLYWYRQTLGQGPEFLTYFQNEAQLEKSRLLSDRFSAERPKGSFSTLEIQRTEQGDSAMYLCASSQGYSPLHFGNGTRLTVT.

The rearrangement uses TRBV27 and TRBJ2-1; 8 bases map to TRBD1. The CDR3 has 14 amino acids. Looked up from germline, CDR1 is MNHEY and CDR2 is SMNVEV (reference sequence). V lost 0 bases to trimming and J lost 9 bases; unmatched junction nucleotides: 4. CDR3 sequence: CASSLSQGASEQFF. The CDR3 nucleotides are TGTGCCAGCAGTTTATCCCAGGGGGCGAGTGAGCAGTTCTTC.

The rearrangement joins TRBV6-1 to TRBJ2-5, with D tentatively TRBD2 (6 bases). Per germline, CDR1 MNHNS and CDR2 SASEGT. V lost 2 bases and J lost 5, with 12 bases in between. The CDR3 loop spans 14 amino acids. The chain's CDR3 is CASSETGRFETQYF. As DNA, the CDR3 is TGTGCCAGCAGTGAAACGGGGAGGTTTGAGACCCAGTACTTC.

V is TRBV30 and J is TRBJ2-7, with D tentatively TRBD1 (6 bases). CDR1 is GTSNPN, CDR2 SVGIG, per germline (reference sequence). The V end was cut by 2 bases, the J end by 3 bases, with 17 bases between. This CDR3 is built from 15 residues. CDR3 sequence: CAWSPVQGISYEQYF. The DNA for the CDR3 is TGTGCCTGGAGTCCTGTACAGGGTATTAGCTACGAGCAGTACTTC.

The CDR3 is CASTNQPRPNTGELFF. The CDR3 DNA sequence: TGTGCCAGTACCAATCAGCCTAGGCCGAACACCGGGGAGCTGTTTTTT. V is TRBV19 and J is TRBJ2-2, with no clear D. This CDR3 is 16 amino acids long. The germline V and J ends were trimmed by 7 bases and 0 bases, with 15 bases remaining between them. Per germline, CDR1 LNHDA and CDR2 SQIVND (reference sequence).

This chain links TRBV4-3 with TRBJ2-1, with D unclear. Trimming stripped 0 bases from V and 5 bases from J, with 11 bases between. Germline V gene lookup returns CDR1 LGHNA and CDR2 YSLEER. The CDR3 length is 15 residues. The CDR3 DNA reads TGCGCCAGCAGCCAAGAGAGCGACGACAACAATGAGCAGTTCTTC. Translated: CASSQESDDNNEQFF.

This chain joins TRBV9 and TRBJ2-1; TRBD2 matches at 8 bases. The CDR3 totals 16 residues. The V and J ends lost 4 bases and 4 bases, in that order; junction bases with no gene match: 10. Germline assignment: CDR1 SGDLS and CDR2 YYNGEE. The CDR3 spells CASSPSGAGGYNEQFF. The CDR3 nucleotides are TGTGCCAGCAGCCCCTCGGGGGCGGGGGGATACAATGAGCAGTTCTTC.

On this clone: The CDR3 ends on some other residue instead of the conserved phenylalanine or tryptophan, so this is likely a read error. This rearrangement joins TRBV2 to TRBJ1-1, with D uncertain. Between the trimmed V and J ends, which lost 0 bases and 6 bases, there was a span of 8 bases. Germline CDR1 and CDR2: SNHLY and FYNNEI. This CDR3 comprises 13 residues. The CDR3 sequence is CASSEAQGAEAFL. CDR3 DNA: TGTGCCAGCAGTGAAGCGCAAGGAGCTGAAGCTTTCCTT.

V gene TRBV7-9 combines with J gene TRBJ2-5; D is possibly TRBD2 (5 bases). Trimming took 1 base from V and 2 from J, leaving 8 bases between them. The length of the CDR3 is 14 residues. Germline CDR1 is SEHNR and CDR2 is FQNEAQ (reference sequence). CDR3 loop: CASSLEWTQETQYF. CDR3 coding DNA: TGTGCCAGCAGCTTAGAATGGACTCAAGAGACCCAGTACTTC.

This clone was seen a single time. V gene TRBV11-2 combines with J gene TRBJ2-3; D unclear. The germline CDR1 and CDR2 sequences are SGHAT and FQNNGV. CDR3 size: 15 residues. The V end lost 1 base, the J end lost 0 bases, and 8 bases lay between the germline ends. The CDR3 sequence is CASSLVGISTDTQYF. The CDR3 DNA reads TGTGCCAGCAGCTTAGTAGGAATTAGCACAGATACGCAGTATTTT.

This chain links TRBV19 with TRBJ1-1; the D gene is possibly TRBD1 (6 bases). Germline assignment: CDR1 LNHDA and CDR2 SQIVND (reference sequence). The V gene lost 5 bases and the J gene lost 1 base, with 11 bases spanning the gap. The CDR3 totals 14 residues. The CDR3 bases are TGTGCCAGTAGTGGTCGAGGGGGGAACACTGAAGCTTTCTTT. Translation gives CASSGRGGNTEAFF.

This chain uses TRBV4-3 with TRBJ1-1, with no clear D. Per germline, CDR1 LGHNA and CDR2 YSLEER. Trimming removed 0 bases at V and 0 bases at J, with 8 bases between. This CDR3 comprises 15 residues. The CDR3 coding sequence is TGCGCCAGCAGCCAAGAGTACGGGTTGAACACTGAAGCTTTCTTT. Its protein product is CASSQEYGLNTEAFF.

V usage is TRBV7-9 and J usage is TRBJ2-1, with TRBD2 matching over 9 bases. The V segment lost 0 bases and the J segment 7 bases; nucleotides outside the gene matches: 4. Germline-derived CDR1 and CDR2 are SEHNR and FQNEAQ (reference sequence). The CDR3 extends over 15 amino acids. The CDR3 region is CASSLASGRSNEQFF. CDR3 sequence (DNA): TGTGCCAGCAGCTTAGCTAGCGGGAGATCGAATGAGCAGTTCTTC.

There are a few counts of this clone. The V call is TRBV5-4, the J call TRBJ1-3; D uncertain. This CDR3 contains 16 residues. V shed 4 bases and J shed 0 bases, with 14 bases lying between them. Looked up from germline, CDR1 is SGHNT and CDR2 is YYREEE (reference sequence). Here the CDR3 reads CASSVQGFFSGNTIYF. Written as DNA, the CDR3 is TGTGCCAGCAGCGTGCAAGGGTTTTTCTCTGGAAACACCATATATTTT.

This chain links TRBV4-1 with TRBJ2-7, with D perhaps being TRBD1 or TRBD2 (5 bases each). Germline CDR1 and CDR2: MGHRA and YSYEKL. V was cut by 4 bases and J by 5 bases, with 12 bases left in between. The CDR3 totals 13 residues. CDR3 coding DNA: TGCGCCAGCAGCCCGACGGGGACCGACGAGCAGTACTTC. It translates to CASSPTGTDEQYF.

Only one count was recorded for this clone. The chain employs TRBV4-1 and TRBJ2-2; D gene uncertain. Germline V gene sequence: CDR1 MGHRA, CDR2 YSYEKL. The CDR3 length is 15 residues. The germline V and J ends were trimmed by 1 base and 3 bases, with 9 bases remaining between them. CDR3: CASSQARGDTGELFF. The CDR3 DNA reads TGCGCCAGCAGCCAAGCCAGAGGCGACACCGGGGAGCTGTTTTTT.

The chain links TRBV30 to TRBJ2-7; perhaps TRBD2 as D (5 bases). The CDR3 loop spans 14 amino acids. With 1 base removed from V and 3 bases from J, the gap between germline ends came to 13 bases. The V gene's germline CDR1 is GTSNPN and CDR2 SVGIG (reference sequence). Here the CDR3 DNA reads TGTGCCTGGAGTGCATTGGACGGGGACTACGAGCAGTACTTC. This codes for CAWSALDGDYEQYF.

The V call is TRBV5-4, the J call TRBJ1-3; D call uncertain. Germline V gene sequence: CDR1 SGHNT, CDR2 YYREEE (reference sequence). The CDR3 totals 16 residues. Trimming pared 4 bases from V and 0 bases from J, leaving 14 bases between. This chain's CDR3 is CASSARTDVSGNTIYF. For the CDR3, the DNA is TGTGCCAGCAGCGCACGGACGGACGTCTCTGGAAACACCATATATTTT.

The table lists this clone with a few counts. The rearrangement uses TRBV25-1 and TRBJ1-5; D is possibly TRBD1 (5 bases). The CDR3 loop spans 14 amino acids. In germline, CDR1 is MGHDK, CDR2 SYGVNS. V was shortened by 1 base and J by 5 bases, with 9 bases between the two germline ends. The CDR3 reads CASSEWGSDQPQHF. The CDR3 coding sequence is TGTGCCAGCAGTGAATGGGGGTCCGATCAGCCCCAGCATTTT.

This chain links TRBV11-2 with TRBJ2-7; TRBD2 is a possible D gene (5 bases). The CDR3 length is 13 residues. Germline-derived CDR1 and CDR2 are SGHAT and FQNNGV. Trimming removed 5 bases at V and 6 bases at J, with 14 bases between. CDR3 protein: CASSEFLEGEQYF. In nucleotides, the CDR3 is TGTGCCAGCAGCGAGTTCCTAGAGGGCGAGCAGTACTTC. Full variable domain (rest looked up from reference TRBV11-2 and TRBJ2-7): EAGVAQSPRYKIIEKRQSVAFWCNPISGHATLYWYQQILGQGPKLLIQFQNNGVVDDSQLPKDRFSAERLKGVDSTLKIQPAKLEDSAVYLCASSEFLEGEQYFGPGTRLTVT.

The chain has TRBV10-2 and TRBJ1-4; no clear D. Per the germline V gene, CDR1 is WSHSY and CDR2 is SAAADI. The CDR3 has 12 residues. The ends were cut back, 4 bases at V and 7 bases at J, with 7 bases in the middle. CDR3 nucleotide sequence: TGCGCCAGCAGTGGGCTGGGTGAAAAACTGTTTTTT. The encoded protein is CASSGLGEKLFF.

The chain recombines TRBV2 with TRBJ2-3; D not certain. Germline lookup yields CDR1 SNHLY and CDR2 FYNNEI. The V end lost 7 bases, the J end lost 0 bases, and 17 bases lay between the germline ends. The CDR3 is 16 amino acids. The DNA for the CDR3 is TGTGCCAGCACCCTCAGAGAGGCGGCCAGCACAGATACGCAGTATTTT. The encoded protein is CASTLREAASTDTQYF.

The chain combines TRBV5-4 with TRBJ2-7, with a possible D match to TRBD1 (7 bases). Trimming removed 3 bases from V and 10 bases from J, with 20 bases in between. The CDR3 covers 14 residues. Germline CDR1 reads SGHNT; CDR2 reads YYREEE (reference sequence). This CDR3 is CASSYGGQGGEQYF. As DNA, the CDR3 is TGTGCCAGCAGCTATGGGGGCCAGGGGGGCGAACAGTACTTC. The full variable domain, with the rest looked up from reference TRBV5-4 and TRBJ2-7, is ETGVTQSPTHLIKTRGQQVTLRCSSQSGHNTVSWYQQALGQGPQFIFQYYREEENGRGNFPPRFSGLQFPNYSSELNVNALELDDSALYLCASSYGGQGGEQYFGPGTRLTVT.

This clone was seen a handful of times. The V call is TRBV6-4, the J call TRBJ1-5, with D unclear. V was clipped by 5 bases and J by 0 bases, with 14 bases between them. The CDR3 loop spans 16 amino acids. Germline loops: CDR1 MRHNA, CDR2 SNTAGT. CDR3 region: CASSSRAAPSNQPQHF. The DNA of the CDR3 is TGTGCCAGCAGTAGTAGGGCGGCTCCTAGCAATCAGCCCCAGCATTTT.